The 13 T cell receptor beta chains below come from one sample, sequenced in a study of OX40 agonist ivuxolimab in advanced cancers. Profiled with immunoSEQ multiplex PCR; TCRdb holds only in-frame clones, not every one. The sample shows over 45,000 clones, 70% to 90% of them seen only once. Sample: CD4+ or CD8+ T cells sorted from blood, taken in a trial of the OX40 agonist ivuxolimab. The source is an adult with an advanced solid tumor such as melanoma, head and neck, liver or kidney cancer.

The J gene is TRBJ1-1, the V gene TRBV7-3, with D maybe TRBD1 (6 bases). Deletions cut 4 bases from V and 4 bases from J, with 10 bases between. The CDR3 runs 13 residues. Germline lookup yields CDR1 SGHTA and CDR2 FQGTGA. CDR3 bases: TGTGCCAGCAGCTCGGGGGCGAGCACTGAAGCTTTCTTT. Its translation is CASSSGASTEAFF.

The J gene is TRBJ2-3, the V gene TRBV5-1, with D perhaps matching TRBD1 or TRBD2 (5 bases each). The germline V gene encodes CDR1 SGHRS and CDR2 YFSETQ. The V gene lost 1 base and the J gene lost 2 bases, with 17 bases spanning the gap. The CDR3 spans 17 residues. CDR3 sequence (DNA): TGCGCCAGCAGCTTGAAGGGGCCGGGGCCACACACAGATACGCAGTATTTT. This translates into CASSLKGPGPHTDTQYF.

The chain is built from TRBV2 and TRBJ1-3; 8 bases fit TRBD1. The germline V gene has CDR1 SNHLY and CDR2 FYNNEI. J lost 0 bases, V lost 6 bases, and 19 bases had no gene match. The CDR3 is made up of 20 amino acids. CDR3 nucleotides: TGTGCCAGCAGGACCTGGACAGGGAAGGGTTTGGGCCTCTCTGGAAACACCATATATTTT. Translated: CASRTWTGKGLGLSGNTIYF.

The chain joins TRBV29-1 to TRBJ2-2, with TRBD1 as a possible D gene (5 bases). Germline CDR1 reads SQVTM; CDR2 reads ANQGSEA. Between the trimmed V and J ends, which lost 4 bases and 5 bases, there was a span of 20 bases. CDR3 length equals 16 residues. The CDR3 nucleotides read TGCAGCGTTGCCTGGGGCAGGAACCCCGGAACCGGGGAGCTGTTTTTT. It encodes CSVAWGRNPGTGELFF.

The chain has TRBV10-3 and TRBJ1-1, with D tentatively TRBD1 (5 bases). The germline CDR1 and CDR2 sequences are ENHRY and SYGVKD. The CDR3 totals 15 residues. Between the trimmed V and J ends, which lost 2 bases and 0 bases, there was a span of 10 bases. CDR3 protein: CAISEAGRLNTEAFF. Written as DNA, the CDR3 is TGTGCCATCAGTGAGGCGGGACGGTTGAACACTGAAGCTTTCTTT.

The chain employs TRBV11-1 and TRBJ2-3; D ambiguous. V shed 1 base and J shed 2 bases, with 7 bases lying between them. The CDR3 is 14 residues long. The V gene's germline CDR1 is SGHAT and CDR2 FQDESV (reference sequence). CDR3 sequence (DNA): TGTGCCAGCAGCTTAGGGGCCCCCACAGATACGCAGTATTTT. Its translation is CASSLGAPTDTQYF.

This clone was observed a handful of times. This chain uses TRBV19 with TRBJ1-5; 8 bases line up with TRBD1. Germline V CDR1 and CDR2: LNHDA, SQIVND (reference sequence). This CDR3 contains 16 residues. V gave up 5 bases and J gave up 1 base; unmatched junction bases: 7. The CDR3 region is CASSARQGRSNQPQHF. Here the CDR3 DNA reads TGTGCCAGTAGTGCCCGACAGGGGAGGAGCAATCAGCCCCAGCATTTT.

The chain recombines TRBV30 with TRBJ2-3; 10 bases agree with TRBD2. The trim removed 3 bases at V and 5 bases at J, leaving 5 bases unmatched. The germline V gene encodes CDR1 GTSNPN and CDR2 SVGIG (reference sequence). The CDR3 is made up of 14 amino acids. This CDR3 is CAWRLAGVRDTQYF. Here the CDR3 DNA reads TGTGCCTGGAGGCTAGCGGGAGTGCGAGATACGCAGTATTTT.

This clone has only a few counts. The J gene is TRBJ1-2, the V gene TRBV5-1, with 7 bases fitting TRBD1. The V and J ends lost 0 bases and 2 bases, in that order; junction bases with no gene match: 1. Germline values: CDR1 SGHRS, CDR2 YFSETQ. The CDR3 has 14 residues. CDR3 amino acids: CASSLEQGNYGYTF. The CDR3 DNA sequence: TGCGCCAGCAGCTTGGAACAGGGGAACTATGGCTACACCTTC.

The chain couples TRBV30 to TRBJ2-1; 11 positions match TRBD2. Germline V gene data show CDR1 as GTSNPN and CDR2 as SVGIG (reference sequence). The CDR3 length is 14 residues. Trimming at V came to 2 bases and at J to 9 bases, leaving 6 bases not matched to a gene. Here the CDR3 reads CAWSSSGGAGEQFF. The CDR3 coding sequence is TGTGCCTGGAGTAGTAGCGGGGGGGCTGGTGAGCAGTTCTTC.

The rearrangement uses TRBV6-1 and TRBJ2-7; D is unclear. The germline V and J ends were trimmed by 0 bases and 3 bases, with 15 bases remaining between them. Germline V lookup: CDR1 MNHNS, CDR2 SASEGT. CDR3 length equals 16 residues. The CDR3 region has the DNA TGTGCCAGCAGTGAAGCTGGCCTAGTCAGCCACTACGAGCAGTACTTC. Its protein is CASSEAGLVSHYEQYF.

DNA of the CDR3: TGTGCCAGCAGTGAATATAAGGGGGCAGGCACTGAAGCTTTCTTT. It translates to CASSEYKGAGTEAFF. The chain couples TRBV25-1 to TRBJ1-1; 7 nucleotides match TRBD1. V trimming: 0 bases; J trimming: 4 bases; junction bases outside the gene matches: 5. The germline V gene has CDR1 MGHDK and CDR2 SYGVNS. CDR3 length equals 15 residues.

Written as DNA, the CDR3 is TGTGCCAGCAGCCCGTGGGGACAAAGTGCTTTCTTT. It codes for CASSPWGQSAFF. The chain is built from TRBV11-2 and TRBJ1-1; D might be TRBD1 (6 bases). The CDR3 runs to 12 residues. The germline V gene has CDR1 SGHAT and CDR2 FQNNGV. The V end lost 5 bases, the J end lost 11 bases, and 15 bases lay between the germline ends.